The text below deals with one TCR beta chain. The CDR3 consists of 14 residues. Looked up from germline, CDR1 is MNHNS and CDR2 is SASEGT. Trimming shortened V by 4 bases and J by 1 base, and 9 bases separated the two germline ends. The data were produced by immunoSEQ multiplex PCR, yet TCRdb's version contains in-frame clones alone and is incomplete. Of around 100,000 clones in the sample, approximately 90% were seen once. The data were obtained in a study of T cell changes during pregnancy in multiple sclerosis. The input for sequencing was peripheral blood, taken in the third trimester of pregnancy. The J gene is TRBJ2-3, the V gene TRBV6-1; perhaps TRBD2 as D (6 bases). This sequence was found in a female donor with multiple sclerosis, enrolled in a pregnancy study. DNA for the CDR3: TGTGCCAGCAGTGGGGGGGTTGGCACAGATACGCAGTATTTT. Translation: CASSGGVGTDTQYF.